This entry features one T cell receptor beta chain sequence. These data come from a study of blood T cell repertoires in COVID-19. About the study: Some COVID-19 samples were acute and others convalescent; all came from the United States, Italy and Spain. Sources were T cells, B-cell-depleted T cells, or PBMCs; the material itself was cDNA or gDNA.

Germline CDR1 and CDR2: LNHDA and SQIVND (reference sequence). This CDR3 is built from 14 residues. V trimming: 5 bases; J trimming: 8 bases; junction bases outside the gene matches: 8. Authors' processing steps: How many nucleated cells were present was estimated from reference gene primer amplification. The method was immunoSEQ multiplex PCR; TCRdb's version includes in-frame clones alone and lacks a portion of them. V, J and clone size are those of that table, while D and trimming were read from the DNA. The table records 120,000 to 150,000 clones, under 85% of them present only once. This rearrangement joins TRBV19 to TRBJ2-1; 8 bases match TRBD1. The sequenced material came from peripheral blood. This clonotype originated in a human donor in a cohort sampled during active COVID-19. The CDR3 DNA sequence: TGTGCCAGTAGTCGTGGACAGGGCGTCCATGAGCAGTTCTTC. Protein sequence: CASSRGQGVHEQFF.